This T cell receptor beta chain was observed in a study of spatial heterogeneity in lung cancer. By share of the sample, this clonotype is medium-sized (0.01 to 0.1%). Its antigen is not known. Indicated time point: sample taken at primary tumor resection. Samples were obtained from about 75 donors, all untreated early-stage non-small cell lung cancer patients. The input material, whole RNA from tumor, nontumor lung or frozen PBMC, was sequenced unsorted. TCRdb fed the 5' RACE reads into MiXCR, producing one record per CDR3 protein. The repertoire has nearly 2,500 distinct CDR3 sequences, about 5.6% of them found once; the top ten carry about 9.6%. Broader study findings: The number of expanded tumor alpha and beta chains correlated with mutation number. Tracking of ubiquitous and regional nonsynonymous mutations by counts of ubiquitous and regional expanded TCRs, respectively, was seen.

Sequences were derived from lung tumor tissue, sampled at surgery. This TCR was sampled from a male donor with early-stage non-small cell lung cancer.

The CDR3 DNA follows: TGTGCCAGCAGCGAAACTAGCGGGAGAACCCACGAGCAGTACTTC. As protein: CASSETSGRTHEQYF. The chain uses TRBV2 and TRBJ2-7; 11 bases agree with TRBD2. The J segment lost 5 bases and the V segment lost 6 bases, leaving 9 bases of the junction unmatched. Germline V gene data show CDR1 as SNHLY and CDR2 as FYNNEI. The CDR3 covers 15 residues.